What follows describes a single TCR beta chain. This specimen comes from a study of shared clonotypes between healthy human individuals. Clones were read by immunoSEQ multiplex PCR, and TCRdb kept only the in-frame ones, dropping some. The sample yields around 980,000 clones, 75% to 85% seen once. Investigators divided CD4+ cells into CD45RA+ naive and CD45RA-negative memory subsets. This TCR was sampled from a man between 18 and 35 years old in good health. Some clones in this sample may be carry-over from other donors' samples. Material: memory CD4+ T cells from PBMCs. Noted subset: CD45RA-negative fraction.

CDR3 bases: TGCGCCAGCAGCTTTGCACCATCAGGGACTAATGAAAAACTGTTTTTT. It translates to CASSFAPSGTNEKLFF. The chain links TRBV5-1 to TRBJ1-4; TRBD1 is a possible D gene (5 bases). The V end lost 2 bases, the J end lost 2 bases, and 13 bases lay between the germline ends. Germline lookup yields CDR1 SGHRS and CDR2 YFSETQ. The CDR3 is 16 residues long.